This TCR beta chain was sequenced during a study of circulating CD8 cells and anti-PD-1 response in melanoma. Each library started from approximately 15 ng of total RNA using the QIAseq Immune Repertoire TCR panel. TCRdb re-called the reads with MiXCR, one entry per CDR3 protein. The sample has approximately 250 distinct CDR3 sequences; roughly 15% are singletons. Within the sample, this clonotype is large. Four subsets defined by PD-1 and/or TIGIT were sorted from live CD3+CD8+TCRalphabeta+ cells. V lost 5 bases to trimming and J lost 8 bases; unmatched junction nucleotides: 10. The CDR3 loop spans 16 amino acids. CDR1 and CDR2 (germline): LNHDA, SQIVND (reference sequence).

The sequence was collected from a human donor with melanoma. The material sequenced was CD8+ T cells from PBMCs, taken at baseline or after one month of anti-PD-1 therapy (not recorded which). J is TRBJ2-3 and V is TRBV19; 13 bases are a match to TRBD2. CDR3 sequence: CASSDRLAGGESTQYF. The CDR3 bases are TGTGCCAGTAGTGATCGACTAGCGGGAGGCGAGAGTACGCAGTATTTT. Looking up the rest from reference TRBV19 and TRBJ2-3 gives the full variable domain: DGGITQSPKYLFRKEGQNVTLSCEQNLNHDAMYWYRQDPGQGLRLIYYSQIVNDFQKGDIAEGYSVSREKKESFPLTVTSAQKNPTAFYLCASSDRLAGGESTQYFGPGTRLTVL.